A single TCR beta chain is shown here with its context. When the RNA was reverse transcribed, random hexamers were used with an input of roughly 0.5 to 1 ug. Coverage of TCR beta CDR3 amplification by immunoSEQ multiplex PCR extended to 54 Vbeta and 13 Jbeta. TCRdb processed the immunoSEQ multiplex PCR reads anew with MiXCR; each CDR3 protein has one entry. In the table there are about 130,000 distinct CDR3 sequences, 85% to 95% of which are singletons. The sample originates from a study of CD8 T cells in Susac syndrome. Across the whole study: Among the Susac syndrome patients sequenced, about 6 had active disease and about eight were in remission.

CDR3 length: 13 residues. Germline CDR1 and CDR2: SNHLY and FYNNEI. Trimming shortened V by 5 bases and J by 0 bases, and 7 bases separated the two germline ends. The clonotype originates from a human donor with Susac syndrome. The V and J genes are TRBV2 and TRBJ1-1; D is perhaps TRBD1 (6 bases). Sequencing was performed on CD8+ T cells from PBMCs. CDR3 region: CASSRTVNTEAFF. CDR3 DNA: TGTGCCAGCAGTAGGACAGTGAACACTGAAGCTTTCTTT.